The sequence of this T cell receptor beta chain was determined in a study of T cell repertoires in cytomegalovirus infection. Each CDR3 protein is one row after TCRdb ran MiXCR on the reads. This sample has a few hundred thousand distinct CDR3 sequences, with roughly a sixth found just once. In germline, CDR1 is DFQATT, CDR2 SNEGSKA (reference sequence). Trimming pared 3 bases from V and 1 base from J, leaving 6 bases between. This CDR3 is built from 12 residues. Study-wide points: Of the TCR beta families, the public ones yielded a cumulative frequency that identified carriers of CMV plus the relevant HLA.

This clonotype was found a few times. The antigen is unknown. This TCR derives from a human donor in good health (CMV status not recorded). Some clones in this sample may be carry-over from other donors' samples. Sequencing used PBMCs. This chain connects TRBV20-1 to TRBJ2-5; D not certain. CDR3 sequence reads: CSASGFQETQYF. CDR3 sequence (DNA): TGCAGTGCTAGCGGGTTCCAAGAGACCCAGTACTTC.